This entry concerns a single T cell receptor beta chain. Its antigen remains unidentified. No clone much larger than this one lies a single base away; base qualities are absent. CDR1 and CDR2 are drawn from the germline V gene: SGHNT, YENEEA. Ends trimmed: V by 0 bases, J by 4 bases; bases unmatched to a gene: 2. The CDR3 numbers 15 residues from cysteine through phenylalanine. Only the CDR3 DNA stays, 45 bases, in frame from base 1. This sample was taken from a study of OX40 agonist ivuxolimab in advanced cancers. Notes on the research overall: Ivuxolimab was a fully human IgG2 agonistic monoclonal antibody targeting the costimulatory receptor OX40 (CD134). The monotherapy dose-escalation portion (N of about 50 patients) of the phase I ivuxolimab trial is reported in the paper. Partial responses occurred in three dose-escalation patients, of whom one had hepatocellular carcinoma and two had cutaneous melanoma. In the dose-escalation cohort, over 65% of patients were male, and the mean age was approximately 60 years, with a range of roughly 23 to 85. Of the roughly 53 patients in dose escalation, about 20 had hepatocellular carcinoma, about 15 had melanoma, 9 had renal cell carcinoma and 9 had head and neck cancer. Intravenous ivuxolimab was administered to patients every 2 weeks at six dose levels: 0.01, 0.1, 0.3, 1.5, 3 and 10 mg/kg. Patients were allowed to have had prior anti-PD-1, anti-PD-L1 or anti-CTLA-4 therapy, and roughly 40% of the dose-escalation patients had been treated with checkpoint inhibitors. The purpose of peripheral TCRbeta sequencing was to test whether ivuxolimab changed TCR sequence diversity and led to clonal T-cell expansion.

General conclusions and limits of the study: At doses of 0.1 to 3.0 mg/kg, clonal expansion of both CD4+ and CD8+ T cells in blood was seen between baseline and week 6. Low levels of normalized T-cell clonal expansion were also seen in some nonresponding patients. The antigen specificity of the peripheral T cells that underwent clonal expansion was not determined. On average, CD8+ T cells showed more expanded clones than CD4+ T cells after ivuxolimab. Partial responders in the 0.1-3.0 mg/kg groups had among the lowest normalized peripheral clonal expansion, especially among CD8+ T cells.

The trial excluded patients who had a history of autoimmune disease or who were on systemic immunosuppression. Peripheral blood for TCR sequencing was collected from all dose cohorts at baseline, on cycle 4 day 1, and on cycle 7 day 1. Samples were obtained from an open-label, multicenter, first-in-human phase I dose-escalation trial of ivuxolimab. The trial enrolled adults with locally advanced or metastatic head and neck squamous cell, hepatocellular, melanoma or renal cell carcinoma. Before TCR sequencing, CD4+ and CD8+ T cells were separately sorted from peripheral blood. To sequence the TCRbeta CDR3 region, genomic DNA was isolated from the sorted cells. The immunoSEQ Assay was used to sequence the TCRbeta CDR3 regions. In its TCRdb copy, this immuneACCESS table keeps in-frame sequences only and misses some clones. Where compared with another copy, unresolved V genes explain less than half of these, and the others have no known cause. Counted in this sample were about 77,000 clones; 85% to 95% of them appeared once. The ten largest clones capture 0.32% of the sample.

Sequenced material: CD4+ or CD8+ T cells sorted from blood, taken in a trial of the OX40 agonist ivuxolimab. The V and J segments used are TRBV11-3 and TRBJ2-5, with 10 bases matching TRBD2. This sequence originates from an adult with an advanced solid tumor such as melanoma, head and neck, liver or kidney cancer. The nucleotides are TGTGCCAGCAGCTTAGAACTAGCGGGACGAGAGACCCAGTACTTC. Translated, it gives CASSLELAGRETQYF.